This T cell receptor beta chain was documented in a study of CD8 T cells in Susac syndrome. TEMRA cells were FACS-enriched, while CD8+ and CD4+ T cells were negatively isolated. Germline V gives CDR1 SGHDN, CDR2 FVKESK. The CDR3 is made up of 15 amino acids. The J segment lost 9 bases and the V segment lost 2 bases, leaving 9 bases of the junction unmatched. Reverse transcription of about 0.5 to 1 ug RNA used random hexamers. TCRdb fed the immunoSEQ multiplex PCR reads into MiXCR, producing one record per CDR3 protein. This table has about 440,000 distinct CDR3 sequences, more than 70% appearing once.

Material: CD8+ T cells from PBMCs. This chain joins TRBV14 and TRBJ2-2; 7 bases agree with TRBD1. The receptor's source is a human donor with multiple sclerosis. In DNA form, the CDR3 reads TGTGCCAGCAGCCAAAACAGGGGACCTACCAGGGAGCTGTTTTTT. It translates to CASSQNRGPTRELFF. Variable domain in full (rest from reference TRBV14 and TRBJ2-2): EAGVTQFPSHSVIEKGQTVTLRCDPISGHDNLYWYRRVMGKEIKFLLHFVKESKQDESGMPNNRFLAERTGGTYSTLKVQPAELEDSGVYFCASSQNRGPTRELFFGEGSRLTVL.